This entry features one TCR beta chain sequence. Its antigen is not yet known. No base-level quality is on record; no much larger clone is a single base apart. Libraries were built with the immunoSEQ multiplex PCR assay. T cell repertoires were profiled by deep sequencing of rearranged TCR beta loci, alongside multiparametric flow cytometry. TCRdb re-hosts the immuneACCESS table, in-frame sequences only. Its copies lack some clones; in the studies checked, an unresolved V gene accounts for under half of them, and the cause for the rest is not known. This sample holds around 66,000 clones; approximately 83% were observed only once. Around 2.1% of the sample is in the top ten clones. The data belong to a study of lymphopenia after photon versus proton radiotherapy (dated by TCRdb to between 2017 and 2020). Broadly, across the study: The study compared the immunological effects of photon versus proton radiation therapy in patients with gastrointestinal tumors who developed high-grade lymphopenia. The 15 to 25 patients in the cohort had gastrointestinal tumors, were treated with either photon or proton therapy, and subsequently developed lymphopenia. The study was designed to characterize how the impact on the immune system differs between the two radiation modalities. Points the paper makes about the study in general: The survival association was assessed only in patients who died, and better survival with proton therapy was presented by the authors as a possibility rather than a demonstrated result. Among patients across the cohort who died, overall survival time showed an inverse correlation with a larger post-nadir drop in TCR diversity. After the lymphocyte count nadir, repertoires from photon-treated patients showed oligoclonal expansion, particularly of CD8+ Temra cells, and this expansion drove the decline in diversity. During treatment, patients who received proton therapy stayed relatively stable, whereas patients who received photon therapy lost naive T cells and TCR diversity and gained effector/memory populations.

Cut back by 4 bases and 6 bases, the V and J ends lie 16 bases apart. CDR1 is given as SGHRS and CDR2 as YFSETQ, both from the germline V gene. Its CDR3 holds 14 amino acids, cysteine through phenylalanine. The DNA shown is the 42-base CDR3, in frame from base 1. The V gene is TRBV5-1 and the J gene is TRBJ2-5; D gene: possibly TRBD2, on 6 matching bases. The sequencing here drew on peripheral blood, taken from a patient treated with photon-based radiotherapy. The source of this sequence is a man in his forties with gastric cancer. The DNA sequence reads TGCGCCAGCAGCGTAGGACCTGGGGGGAAGACCCAGTACTTC. Translated, this is CASSVGPGGKTQYF.